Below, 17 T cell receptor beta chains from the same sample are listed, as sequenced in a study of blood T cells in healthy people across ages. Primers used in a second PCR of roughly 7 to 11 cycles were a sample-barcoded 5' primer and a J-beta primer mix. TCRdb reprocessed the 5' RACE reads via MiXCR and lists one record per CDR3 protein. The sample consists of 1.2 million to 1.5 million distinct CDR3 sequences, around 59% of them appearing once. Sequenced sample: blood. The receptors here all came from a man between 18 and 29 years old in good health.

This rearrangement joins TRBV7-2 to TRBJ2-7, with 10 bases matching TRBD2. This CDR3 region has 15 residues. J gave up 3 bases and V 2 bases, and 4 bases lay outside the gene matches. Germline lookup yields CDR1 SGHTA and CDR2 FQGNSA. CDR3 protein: CASSLLAGDYYEQYF. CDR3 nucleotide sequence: TGTGCCAGCAGCTTACTAGCGGGAGACTACTACGAGCAGTACTTC.

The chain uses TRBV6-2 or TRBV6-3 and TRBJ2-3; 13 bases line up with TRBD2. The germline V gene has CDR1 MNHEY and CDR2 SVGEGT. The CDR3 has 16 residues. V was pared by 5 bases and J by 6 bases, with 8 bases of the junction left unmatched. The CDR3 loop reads CASSTSLAGGMDTQYF. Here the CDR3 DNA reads TGTGCCAGCAGTACTTCACTAGCGGGAGGGATGGATACGCAGTATTTT.

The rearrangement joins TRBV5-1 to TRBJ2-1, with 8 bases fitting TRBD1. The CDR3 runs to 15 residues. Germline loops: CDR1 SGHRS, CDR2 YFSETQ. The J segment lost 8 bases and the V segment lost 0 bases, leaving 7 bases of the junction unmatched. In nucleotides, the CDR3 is TGCGCCAGCAGCTTGGCAGGGGGCAGGATCGATGAGCAGTTCTTC. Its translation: CASSLAGGRIDEQFF. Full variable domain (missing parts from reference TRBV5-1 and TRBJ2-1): KAGVTQTPRYLIKTRGQQVTLSCSPISGHRSVSWYQQTPGQGLQFLFEYFSETQRNKGNFPGRFSGRQFSNSRSEMNVSTLELGDSALYLCASSLAGGRIDEQFFGPGTRLTVL.

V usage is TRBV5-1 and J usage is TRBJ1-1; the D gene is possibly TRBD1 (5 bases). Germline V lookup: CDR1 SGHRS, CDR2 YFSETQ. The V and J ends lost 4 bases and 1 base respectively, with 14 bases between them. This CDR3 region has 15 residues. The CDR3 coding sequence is TGCGCCAGCAGCCGTCAGGGCGTTGAGAACACTGAAGCTTTCTTT. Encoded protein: CASSRQGVENTEAFF.

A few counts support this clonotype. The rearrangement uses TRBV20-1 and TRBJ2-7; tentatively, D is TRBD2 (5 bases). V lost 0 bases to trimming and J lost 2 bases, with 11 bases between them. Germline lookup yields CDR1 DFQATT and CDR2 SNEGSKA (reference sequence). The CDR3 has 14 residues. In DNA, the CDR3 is TGCAGTGCTAGAGATCGCCAGCGGCCCTACGAGCAGTACTTC. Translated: CSARDRQRPYEQYF.

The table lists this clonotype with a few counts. The CDR3 DNA reads TGTGCCATCAGGGGCCAGGGGGAAAGGACAGATACGCAGTATTTT. Its translation: CAIRGQGERTDTQYF. The J gene is TRBJ2-3, the V gene TRBV10-3; 7 bases match TRBD1. The CDR3 sequence is 15 residues long. After removal of 6 bases from V and 3 bases from J, the junction contained 9 bases not matched to a gene. Germline values: CDR1 ENHRY, CDR2 SYGVKD.

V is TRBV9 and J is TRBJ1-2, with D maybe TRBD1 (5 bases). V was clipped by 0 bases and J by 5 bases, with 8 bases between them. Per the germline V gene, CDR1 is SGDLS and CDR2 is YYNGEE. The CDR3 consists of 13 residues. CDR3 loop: CASSVGTMYGYTF. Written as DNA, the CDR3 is TGTGCCAGCAGCGTAGGGACAATGTATGGCTACACCTTC.

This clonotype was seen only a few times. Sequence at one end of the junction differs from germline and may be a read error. The CDR3 here is CASSGGGTANYDEQFF. The CDR3 DNA reads as TGTGCCAGCAGTGGAGGCGGGACCGCCAACTACGATGAGCAGTTCTTC. The chain uses TRBV27 and TRBJ2-1; D might be TRBD2 (6 bases). Per germline, CDR1 MNHEY and CDR2 SMNVEV (reference sequence). This CDR3 is 16 amino acids long.

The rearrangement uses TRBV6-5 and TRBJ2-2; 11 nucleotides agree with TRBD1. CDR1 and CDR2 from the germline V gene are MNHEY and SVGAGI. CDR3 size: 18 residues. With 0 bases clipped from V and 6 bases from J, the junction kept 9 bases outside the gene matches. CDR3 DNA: TGTGCCAGCAGTTACTCCCTCTTACCGGGACAGGGGGCCGGGGAGCTGTTTTTT. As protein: CASSYSLLPGQGAGELFF.

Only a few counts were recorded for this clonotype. The CDR3 loop is CASSAVGHLGGYEQYF. The CDR3 nucleotides are TGTGCCAGTTCCGCGGTGGGACACCTTGGGGGCTACGAGCAGTACTTC. This chain joins TRBV7-9 and TRBJ2-7; D is perhaps TRBD1 (6 bases). V shed 9 bases and J shed 3 bases, with 24 bases lying between them. The germline CDR1 and CDR2 sequences are SEHNR and FQNEAQ (reference sequence). The CDR3 extends over 16 amino acids.

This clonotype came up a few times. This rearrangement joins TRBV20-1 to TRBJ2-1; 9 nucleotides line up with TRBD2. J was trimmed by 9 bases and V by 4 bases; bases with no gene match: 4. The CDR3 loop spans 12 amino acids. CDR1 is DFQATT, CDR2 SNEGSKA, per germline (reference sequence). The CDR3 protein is CSATIAGAEQFF. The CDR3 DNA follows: TGCAGTGCTACAATAGCGGGAGCTGAGCAGTTCTTC.

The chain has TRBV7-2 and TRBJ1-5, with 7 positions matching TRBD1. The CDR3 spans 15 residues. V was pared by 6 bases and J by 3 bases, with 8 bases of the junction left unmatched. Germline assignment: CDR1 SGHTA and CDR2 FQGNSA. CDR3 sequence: CASSLRGTDNQPQHF. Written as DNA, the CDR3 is TGTGCCAGCAGTTTACGAGGGACAGACAATCAGCCCCAGCATTTT.

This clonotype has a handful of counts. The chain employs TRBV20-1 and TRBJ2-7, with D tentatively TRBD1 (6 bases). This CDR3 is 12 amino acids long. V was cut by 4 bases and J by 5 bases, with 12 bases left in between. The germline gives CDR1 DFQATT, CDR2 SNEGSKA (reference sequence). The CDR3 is CSATQGSHEQYF. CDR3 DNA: TGCAGTGCTACACAGGGTTCGCACGAGCAGTACTTC.

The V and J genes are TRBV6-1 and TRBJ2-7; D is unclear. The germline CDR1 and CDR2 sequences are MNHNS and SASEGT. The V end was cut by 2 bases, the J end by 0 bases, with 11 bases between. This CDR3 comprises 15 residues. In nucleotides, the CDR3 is TGTGCCAGCAGTGAATACGGATCTAGCTCCTACGAGCAGTACTTC. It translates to CASSEYGSSSYEQYF.

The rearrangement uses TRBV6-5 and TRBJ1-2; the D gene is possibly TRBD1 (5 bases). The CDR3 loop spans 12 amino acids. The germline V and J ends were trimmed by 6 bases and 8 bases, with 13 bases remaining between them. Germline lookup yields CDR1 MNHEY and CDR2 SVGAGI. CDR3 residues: CASRDNWGGYTF. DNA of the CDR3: TGTGCCAGCAGAGATAACTGGGGCGGCTACACCTTC.

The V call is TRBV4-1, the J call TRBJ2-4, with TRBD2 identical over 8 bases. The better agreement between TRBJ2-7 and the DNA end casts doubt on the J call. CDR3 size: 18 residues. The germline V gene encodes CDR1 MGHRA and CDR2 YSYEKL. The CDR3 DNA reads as TGCGCCAGCAGCCAAACTCAGTCCAGCGGGGGCCTCTCCTACGAGCAGTACTTC. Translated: CASSQTQSSGGLSYEQYF.

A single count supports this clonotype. The CDR3 nucleotides read TGCAGCGCCCGACTAGCGGGAGGGTACAATGAGCAGTACTTC. Protein product: CSARLAGGYNEQYF. The V and J genes are TRBV29-1 and TRBJ2-7; 14 bases are shared with TRBD2. This CDR3 is 14 amino acids long. Germline V gives CDR1 SQVTM, CDR2 ANQGSEA. Unmatched junction bases numbered 9, after V lost 7 bases and J lost 7 bases.